Listed below are T cell receptor beta chains from one sample, sequenced in a study of identical twins. TCRdb reanalysed the 5' RACE reads using MiXCR and keeps one entry per CDR3 protein. This sample carries hundreds of thousands of distinct CDR3 sequences, approximately 20% of them seen once, and the ten largest clones take 0.48%. These data were likewise used in another study, on yellow fever vaccine responses in identical twins.

The source material was CD4+ T cells sorted from blood. These receptors came from a woman younger than 30 in good health. The CDR3 runs from the conserved cysteine through the conserved F or W. The D gene is left open where the match is weak. Expanded clones get a size class; other rows say once, few or many, or leave the size out.

clone_size	v_call	d_call	j_call	cdr3_nt	cdr3_aa
NA	TRBV12-3/TRBV12-4	NA	TRBJ2-7	TGTGCCAGCAGTTTCAGGGGGGGTCCCGAGCAGTACTTC	CASSFRGGPEQYF
few	TRBV11-1	NA	TRBJ2-2	TGTGCCAGCAGTCAGTCCCTCGTTGGGGGTTCGAACACCGGGGAGCTGTTTTTT	CASSQSLVGGSNTGELFF
few	TRBV6-1	NA	TRBJ1-5	TGTGCCAGCAGTGCCGGGACACAAGTTAATCAGCCCCAGCATTTT	CASSAGTQVNQPQHF
once	TRBV6-1	TRBD2	TRBJ2-2	TGTGCCAGCAGTGCGGTTGGCCGGGGGGCGAACACCGGGGAGCTGTTTTTT	CASSAVGRGANTGELFF
NA	TRBV25-1	TRBD1	TRBJ2-7	TGTGCCAGCAGTCAACGGGACAGGGGGACCTACGAGCAGTACTTC	CASSQRDRGTYEQYF
NA	TRBV25-1	NA	TRBJ2-1	TGTGCCAGCACCAAAAGCCCCGAATCCTACAATGAGCAGTTCTTC	CASTKSPESYNEQFF
NA	TRBV2	TRBD2	TRBJ2-1	TGTGCCAGCAACGATCTAGCGGGTGGGAATGAGCAGTTCTTC	CASNDLAGGNEQFF
NA	TRBV5-1	TRBD1	TRBJ2-7	TGCGCCAGCAGCGCGGGGACAGGCTCTGGCTACGAGCAGTACTTC	CASSAGTGSGYEQYF
few	TRBV3-1	NA	TRBJ2-1	TGTGCCAGCAGCCAGTTTTCCTCACCGACCTACAATGAGCAGTTCTTC	CASSQFSSPTYNEQFF
few	TRBV28	NA	TRBJ2-5	TGTGCCAGCAGCCCCGCCGGGGGAAGGGAGACCCAGTACTTC	CASSPAGGRETQYF
NA	TRBV5-1	NA	TRBJ2-1	TGCGCCAGCAGCTCCGGCGGCACCTTAGGTGAGCAGTTCTTC	CASSSGGTLGEQFF
NA	TRBV12-3/TRBV12-4	TRBD1	TRBJ2-7	TGTGCCAGCAGGGGACAGGGGAGCTTTTTTTACGAGCAGTACTTC	CASRGQGSFFYEQYF
NA	TRBV10-3	TRBD2	TRBJ2-7	TGTGCCATCAGCGGCGGGGGGACTATCTCCTACGAGCAGTACTTC	CAISGGGTISYEQYF
NA	TRBV24-1	NA	TRBJ2-2	TGTGCCACCAGTGAATCGGACACCAGGGGAACCGGGGAGCTGTTTTTT	CATSESDTRGTGELFF
NA	TRBV7-9	TRBD1	TRBJ1-4	TGTGCCAGCAGCCCCGACAGGGCGGGGGAAAAACTGTTTTTT	CASSPDRAGEKLFF
many	TRBV10-3	NA	TRBJ2-1	TGTGCCATTGAGGGGACCACCAATGAGCAGTTCTTC	CAIEGTTNEQFF
few	TRBV10-1	NA	TRBJ1-5	TGCGCCAGCAGTGAACAGATCAATCAGCCCCAGCATTTT	CASSEQINQPQHF
NA	TRBV4-1	TRBD2	TRBJ2-1	TGCGCCAGCAGCCCAACTAGCGGGAATCGGGCTGAGCAGTTCTTC	CASSPTSGNRAEQFF
NA	TRBV11-3	TRBD2	TRBJ2-1	TGTGCCAGCAACCCCTCGGCGGGAGGGAAAAATGAGCAGTTCTTC	CASNPSAGGKNEQFF
few	TRBV15	TRBD2	TRBJ2-7	TGTGCCACCAGCCGAGGGCTAGCGGGAAGGGAGCAGTACTTC	CATSRGLAGREQYF
NA	TRBV2	TRBD2	TRBJ2-1	TGTGCCATCAGGGGAGTAGCGGGAGTCTATGAGCAGTTCTTC	CAIRGVAGVYEQFF
NA	TRBV28	NA	TRBJ1-5	TGTGCCAGCAGCCTCACGACTAGCAATCAGCCCCAGCATTTT	CASSLTTSNQPQHF
few	TRBV2	TRBD2	TRBJ2-2	TGTGCCAGCAGGGAGACTAGCGGTCCCACCGGGGAGCTGTTTTTT	CASRETSGPTGELFF
few	TRBV11-2	NA	TRBJ2-5	TGTGCCAGCAGCCCCCTCCCGACGGGGAAAGAGACCCAGTACTTC	CASSPLPTGKETQYF
few	TRBV4-2	TRBD2	TRBJ2-3	TGTGCCAGCAGCCAAGATCATCTAGCGGGGGGGAATACGCAGTATTTT	CASSQDHLAGGNTQYF
NA	TRBV5-1	NA	TRBJ2-5	TGCGCCAGCAGCTTGGTACCGCAGAACCAAGAGACCCAGTACTTC	CASSLVPQNQETQYF
few	TRBV4-1	NA	TRBJ2-1	TGCGCCAGCAGCCAAGCGGGAGTTACGCGGGGTGAGCAGTTCTTC	CASSQAGVTRGEQFF
NA	TRBV6-1	TRBD2	TRBJ2-3	TGTGCCAGCAGTCGTCCTAGCGGGGCGGTCACAGATACGCAGTATTTT	CASSRPSGAVTDTQYF
NA	TRBV28	NA	TRBJ2-6	TGTGCCAGCAGTTCCGGGACAAGGGGCTCTGGGGCCAACGTCCTGACTTTC	CASSSGTRGSGANVLTF
few	TRBV11-2	TRBD1	TRBJ1-6	TGTGCCAGCAGCTGGCCGGGACAGTATTCACCCCTCCACTTT	CASSWPGQYSPLHF
NA	TRBV20-1	NA	TRBJ2-1	TGCAGTGCCTCCTCTCCCCTAGTGAGTAATGAGCAGTTCTTC	CSASSPLVSNEQFF
NA	TRBV18	NA	TRBJ1-2	TGTGCCAGCTCACCCTGGACAAACTATGGCTACACCTTC	CASSPWTNYGYTF
NA	TRBV12-3/TRBV12-4	NA	TRBJ2-2	TGTGCCAGCAGTTACAATGCCGGGGAGCTGTTTTTT	CASSYNAGELFF
NA	TRBV5-8	NA	TRBJ2-1	TGTGCCAGCAGCTTGGCCAAGGGGATCTCCTACAATGAGCAGTTCTTC	CASSLAKGISYNEQFF
NA	TRBV20-1	NA	TRBJ2-2	TGCAGTGCTAGGCCCCCCCTTACAGGCCTACTAGGCACCGGGGAGCTGTTTTTT	CSARPPLTGLLGTGELFF
few	TRBV20-1	TRBD2	TRBJ2-3	TGCAGTGCTAGAGACAGCGGGAGAGCAGATACGCAGTATTTT	CSARDSGRADTQYF
few	TRBV29-1	NA	TRBJ1-1	TGCAGCGTTTCGATCTCAGGGGAAACTGAAGCTTTCTTT	CSVSISGETEAFF
NA	TRBV3-1	TRBD2	TRBJ2-2	TGTGCCTTCTGTTTTGGTCCGTCGTACGGGACTAGAGATACCGGGGAGCTGTTTTTT	CAFCFGPSYGTRDTGELFF
few	TRBV20-1	TRBD2	TRBJ2-1	TGCAGTTCCCGCGGGGGGACGAATGAGCAGTTCTTC	CSSRGGTNEQFF
few	TRBV27	NA	TRBJ2-1	TGTGCCACCCGGAGGCAGGTGGTCTATGAGCAGTTCTTC	CATRRQVVYEQFF
NA	TRBV11-2	NA	TRBJ1-2	TGTGCCAGCAGCTTAGAAACAGGCCCAGGCTACACCTTC	CASSLETGPGYTF
NA	TRBV20-1	NA	TRBJ2-1	TGCAGTGCTACCCAGTTCTCCAACTGGGACAATGAGCAGTTCTTC	CSATQFSNWDNEQFF
NA	TRBV18	NA	TRBJ1-6	TGTGCCAGCTCACCACCTGCAGGGAATAATTCACCCCTCCACTTT	CASSPPAGNNSPLHF
NA	TRBV24-1	TRBD2	TRBJ2-1	TGTGCCACCAGTGATTTTGGCGGGAGGGCCCCAAATGAGCAGTTCTTC	CATSDFGGRAPNEQFF
NA	TRBV3-1	NA	TRBJ2-2	TGTGCCAGCAGCCAAGGACGGCGGACCGGGGAGCTGTTTTTT	CASSQGRRTGELFF
few	TRBV6-1	NA	TRBJ1-5	TGTGCCAGCAGTGAAGTGCCGCAGGGTCAGCCCCAGCATTTT	CASSEVPQGQPQHF
few	TRBV20-1	NA	TRBJ2-7	TGCAGTGCTATTTCCTGGGGCTCCTACGAGCAGTACTTC	CSAISWGSYEQYF
NA	TRBV5-1	NA	TRBJ2-6	TGCGCCAGCAGCTTGGCTGAAAACTCTGGGGCCAACGTCCTGACTTTC	CASSLAENSGANVLTF
few	TRBV7-9	TRBD2	TRBJ2-1	TGTGCCAGCAGCTTAGGGACTAGCGGGAGGGGTTACAATGAGCAGTTCTTC	CASSLGTSGRGYNEQFF
NA	TRBV5-1	TRBD2	TRBJ2-5	TGCGCCAGCAGCTTGGAGCGGGGCCAAGAGACCCAGTACTTC	CASSLERGQETQYF
NA	TRBV2	NA	TRBJ2-1	TGTGCCAGCAGTGAACGCCAGCTGTGGGGGAAGTTCTTC	CASSERQLWGKFF